This T cell receptor (beta chain) was recovered during a study of T cells expressing NK-cell markers. One entry per CDR3 protein, without DNA, is what TCRdb gives after re-calling the 5' RACE reads. Recorded for this sample: hundreds of thousands of distinct CDR3 sequences. Points from the study as a whole: For several donors, these clonotypes were likewise the leading ones in the CD3+CD56-NKG2C+ fraction.

The CDR3 covers 15 residues. Germline V gene data show CDR1 as MGHRA and CDR2 as YSYEKL. For this clonotype: Its antigen is unidentified.

Source material: blood T cells: a sorted CD56 or NKG2C T cell subset, CD4+ or CD8+ T cells, or bulk PBMC T cells (not recorded which). The chain joins TRBV4-1 to TRBJ2-3. The sequence was collected from a man aged 18 to 29 in good health. CDR3 protein: CASSQEATGTDTQYF.